Each of the 27 T cell receptor beta chains below was sequenced from the same sample in a study of regulatory T cells in long-lasting Graves disease. Arm-PCR of CDR3 regions with iRepertoire HTBI primers generated TCR beta libraries. TCRdb re-analysed the multiplex PCR reads in MiXCR, keeping a single row per CDR3 protein. The sample consists of roughly 350,000 distinct CDR3 sequences, roughly 17% of them appearing once. Regarding time point: newly diagnosed GD, antithyroid drugs for less than 3 months. There was RNA extracted from PBMCs, and the TCR library was made from it. The sample was also reused in another study, on T cells in Graves' hyperthyroidism and ophthalmopathy.

Sequences were derived from peripheral blood mononuclear cells (PBMCs), sampled at new diagnosis, from a patient treated with antithyroid drugs. The receptors were sampled from a man aged 35 to 55 with Graves disease.

The gene calls are TRBV29-1 and TRBJ2-7; TRBD1 matches at 8 bases. The CDR3 runs 11 residues. The junction had 2 bases not matched to a gene; V was cut back by 5 bases and J by 5 bases. Germline assignment: CDR1 SQVTM and CDR2 ANQGSEA. CDR3 residues: CSVRDRHEQYF. CDR3 nucleotide sequence: TGCAGCGTTAGGGACAGGCACGAGCAGTACTTC.

This clonotype occurred many times. The chain joins TRBV3-1 to TRBJ1-1, with TRBD1 matching over 9 bases. The trim removed 4 bases at V and 3 bases at J, leaving 3 bases unmatched. CDR1 LGHDT and CDR2 YNNKEL come from the germline V gene (reference sequence). This CDR3 contains 14 residues. The CDR3 spells CASSLQGADTEAFF. CDR3 sequence (DNA): TGTGCCAGCAGCCTACAGGGGGCGGACACTGAAGCTTTCTTT.

This clonotype was seen a handful of times. Mismatch with germline at one junction end may stem from a read error. CDR3 sequence: CASSEYSTDAQYF. CDR3 nucleotide sequence: TGTGCCAGCTCAGAATATAGCACAGATGCGCAGTATTTT. This rearrangement joins TRBV18 to TRBJ2-3; D gene ambiguous. Germline V gives CDR1 KGHSH, CDR2 LQKENI. This CDR3 is 13 amino acids long.

The sample holds many counts of this clonotype. The CDR3 loop reads CASSRGPAGVRDEQFF. DNA for the CDR3: TGCGCCAGCAGCCGCGGTCCAGCGGGGGTTCGGGATGAGCAGTTCTTC. The V gene is TRBV5-1, the J gene TRBJ2-1; 8 bases align to TRBD2. V lost 4 bases to trimming and J lost 8 bases; unmatched junction nucleotides: 14. Germline CDR1 reads SGHRS; CDR2 reads YFSETQ. This CDR3 contains 16 residues.

Many counts were recorded for this clonotype. The rearrangement joins TRBV11-2 to TRBJ2-7; TRBD2 matches 8 bases. Germline loops: CDR1 SGHAT, CDR2 FQNNGV. V shed 5 bases and J 7 bases; nucleotides not matched to a gene: 13. The CDR3 extends over 15 amino acids. Here the CDR3 reads CASSAHGGDLREQYF. The CDR3 DNA reads as TGTGCCAGCAGCGCTCACGGGGGGGACCTACGAGAGCAGTACTTC.

This clonotype was counted at least ten times. The chain has TRBV2 and TRBJ2-1, with 9 bases matching TRBD1. Trimming took 5 bases from V and 7 from J; bases not matched to a gene: 6. This CDR3 has 14 residues. The germline V gene encodes CDR1 SNHLY and CDR2 FYNNEI. DNA for the CDR3: TGTGCCAGCAGTTCACAGGGGGCGGCAAATGAGCAGTTCTTC. It translates to CASSSQGAANEQFF.

This clonotype was detected ten times or more. J is TRBJ2-7 and V is TRBV27; a weak D match, TRBD2 (6 bases). Germline CDR1 MNHEY, CDR2 SMNVEV (reference sequence). There are 17 residues in the CDR3. The ends were cut back, 5 bases at V and 0 bases at J, with 20 bases in the middle. The CDR3 nucleotides are TGTGCCAGCAGTCCCAGAGGAGGGTGGAGGGTCTCCTACGAGCAGTACTTC. This encodes CASSPRGGWRVSYEQYF.

On this clonotype: The junction shows a germline mismatch at one end, possibly a read error. For the CDR3, the DNA is TGTGCCAGCAGTCCCCCCGGATCACCCCCCCACTTT. This codes for CASSPPGSPPHF. The V and J genes are TRBV28 and TRBJ1-6; D is ambiguous. Germline V lookup: CDR1 MDHEN, CDR2 SYDVKM. The CDR3 consists of 12 residues.

This clonotype was seen repeatedly, ten times or more. The chain carries TRBV24-1 and TRBJ2-1; D is possibly TRBD1 (5 bases). Trimming left V 7 bases short and J 8 bases short, with 14 bases between. Germline CDR1 and CDR2: KGHDR and SFDVKD. The CDR3 totals 13 residues. DNA of the CDR3: TGTGCCACCAGAACCGATACAGGCCATGAGCAGTTCTTC. It is translated as CATRTDTGHEQFF.

The chain combines TRBV2 with TRBJ2-6, with D unresolved. Germline CDR1 reads SNHLY; CDR2 reads FYNNEI. V was clipped by 8 bases and J by 0 bases, with 8 bases between them. The CDR3 contains 14 residues. The CDR3 reads CASGPGSGANVLTF. CDR3 DNA sequence: TGTGCCAGCGGGCCAGGCTCTGGGGCCAACGTCCTGACTTTC.

This clonotype appeared many times. The V call is TRBV6-2 or TRBV6-3, the J call TRBJ2-1; no clear D. Per germline, CDR1 MNHEY and CDR2 SVGEGT. The V gene lost 4 bases and the J gene lost 0 bases, with 10 bases spanning the gap. The CDR3 has 15 residues. The CDR3 sequence: CASSSAVSSYNEQFF. In nucleotides, the CDR3 is TGTGCCAGCAGTTCCGCAGTAAGCTCCTACAATGAGCAGTTCTTC.

This clonotype was seen many times. The chain recombines TRBV5-1 with TRBJ2-1; D not certain. In germline, CDR1 is SGHRS, CDR2 YFSETQ. The V gene lost 4 bases and the J gene lost 5 bases, with 10 bases spanning the gap. The CDR3 spans 13 residues. CDR3 DNA sequence: TGCGCCAGCAGCCCTCCCGCTCACAATGAGCAGTTCTTC. This encodes CASSPPAHNEQFF.

This clonotype showed up just a few times. This chain connects TRBV10-3 to TRBJ2-3; 9 nucleotides line up with TRBD1. V was clipped by 3 bases and J by 0 bases; unmatched bases: 4. The CDR3 totals 16 residues. Looked up from germline, CDR1 is ENHRY and CDR2 is SYGVKD. The CDR3 sequence: CAISDRDRESTDTQYF. CDR3 nucleotides: TGTGCCATCAGTGATAGGGACAGGGAAAGCACAGATACGCAGTATTTT.

The table lists this clonotype with many counts. V usage is TRBV12-3 or TRBV12-4 and J usage is TRBJ2-7; TRBD1 aligns across 7 bases. The CDR3 is 15 amino acids. The V segment lost 6 bases and the J segment 8 bases; nucleotides outside the gene matches: 16. The CDR3 loop is CASSPGQPPWAQQYF. The CDR3 coding sequence is TGTGCCAGCAGCCCGGGACAGCCTCCTTGGGCTCAGCAGTACTTC.

This clonotype appeared many times. The rearrangement uses TRBV10-2 and TRBJ2-1; no clear D. The CDR3 is 18 amino acids. Germline CDR1 reads WSHSY; CDR2 reads SAAADI. Trimming took off 2 bases at V and 0 bases at J, with 17 bases between the two ends. CDR3: CASSERAGPLSSYNEQFF. CDR3 nucleotide sequence: TGCGCCAGCAGTGAGAGGGCAGGCCCCCTGAGCTCCTACAATGAGCAGTTCTTC.

Many counts were recorded for this clonotype. The CDR3: CASSSRDLPGRETQYF. For the CDR3, the DNA is TGTGCCAGCAGCTCCCGGGACTTACCGGGTAGGGAGACCCAGTACTTC. This chain uses TRBV11-1 with TRBJ2-5, with D perhaps matching TRBD2 (6 bases). This CDR3 spans 16 amino acids. Trimming shortened V by 4 bases and J by 5 bases, and 20 bases separated the two germline ends. Germline CDR1 SGHAT, CDR2 FQDESV (reference sequence).

This clonotype was observed a few times. The genes are TRBV6-2 or TRBV6-3 and TRBJ1-5; possible D gene TRBD1, 5 bases. Germline V gene lookup returns CDR1 MNHEY and CDR2 SVGEGT. Trimming cost V 6 bases and J 0 bases, with 6 bases left between them. The CDR3 is made up of 13 amino acids. This chain's CDR3 is CASRQDSNQPQHF. The CDR3 DNA reads as TGTGCCAGCAGACAGGATAGCAATCAGCCCCAGCATTTT.

This clonotype was recorded many times. The V and J genes are TRBV25-1 and TRBJ2-7; 9 nucleotides agree with TRBD1. The CDR3 spans 16 residues. The germline gives CDR1 MGHDK, CDR2 SYGVNS. V shed 3 bases, J shed 3 bases, and the junction held 9 bases outside the gene matches. CDR3 loop: CASSELKKGQGYEQYF. The CDR3 nucleotides are TGTGCCAGCAGTGAGCTGAAAAAGGGACAGGGCTACGAGCAGTACTTC.

This clonotype was counted many times. The chain is built from TRBV18 and TRBJ2-4; D may match TRBD1 or TRBD2 (5 bases each). Looked up from germline, CDR1 is KGHSH and CDR2 is LQKENI. V lost 0 bases and J lost 6, with 9 bases in between. The CDR3 extends over 14 amino acids. The CDR3 DNA reads TGTGCCAGCTCACCACCCGAGGGGACAAACATTCAGTACTTC. Protein: CASSPPEGTNIQYF.

At least ten counts were recorded for this clonotype. This sequence joins TRBV5-6 and TRBJ2-3, with a tentative D call TRBD1 (6 bases). The V end was cut by 0 bases, the J end by 0 bases, with 11 bases between. The CDR3 spans 16 residues. Germline CDR1 is SGHDT and CDR2 is YYEEEE. The CDR3 is CASSLAAGESTDTQYF. CDR3 coding DNA: TGTGCCAGCAGCTTGGCCGCAGGGGAAAGCACAGATACGCAGTATTTT.

The CDR3 DNA reads as TGTGCCAGTGGGGTAAGCTTCTCCTACAATGAGCAGTTCTTC. Translated: CASGVSFSYNEQFF. The chain uses TRBV6-1 and TRBJ2-1; D is undetermined. The germline CDR1 and CDR2 sequences are MNHNS and SASEGT. V was shortened by 9 bases and J by 0 bases, with 12 bases between the two germline ends. The CDR3 extends over 14 amino acids.

The chain recombines TRBV5-1 with TRBJ1-6, with TRBD1 identical over 7 bases. Per germline, CDR1 SGHRS and CDR2 YFSETQ. V lost 3 bases to trimming and J lost 7 bases; unmatched junction nucleotides: 10. The CDR3 covers 16 residues. CDR3 sequence reads: CASSWTSGTENSPLHF. CDR3 DNA: TGCGCCAGCAGCTGGACCTCCGGGACAGAAAATTCACCCCTCCACTTT.

This clonotype was counted only a few times. The CDR3 DNA reads TGTGCCAGCAGCCCGGGGACAGGGGGCGGCTACACCTTC. It yields the protein CASSPGTGGGYTF. V usage is TRBV11-1 and J usage is TRBJ1-2; 12 nucleotides agree with TRBD1. V shed 5 bases and J 8 bases; nucleotides not matched to a gene: 3. CDR3 size: 13 residues. Germline V gives CDR1 SGHAT, CDR2 FQDESV (reference sequence).

This clonotype was detected many times. The rearrangement joins TRBV12-3 or TRBV12-4 to TRBJ2-7; D unclear. Trimming left V 1 base short and J 3 bases short, with 10 bases between. This CDR3 is 14 amino acids long. The CDR3 reads CASSLGDWNYEQYF. The CDR3 DNA reads as TGTGCCAGCAGTTTAGGCGACTGGAACTACGAGCAGTACTTC.

Comment on this clonotype: An end of the junction does not agree with germline; a read error may underlie this. The chain recombines TRBV11-2 with TRBJ2-5; 10 bases map to TRBD2. The germline V gene encodes CDR1 SGHAT and CDR2 FQNNGV. The CDR3 runs to 18 residues. The CDR3 sequence is CASSSSSGGAINQETQYF. The CDR3 region has the DNA TGTGCCAGCAGCTCCTCTAGCGGGGGCGCGATCAACCAGGAGACCCAGTACTTC.

This clonotype was counted many times. The chain couples TRBV4-1 to TRBJ1-2, with D perhaps TRBD1 (5 bases). CDR3 length equals 15 residues. V lost 1 base and J lost 3, with 12 bases in between. Germline loops: CDR1 MGHRA, CDR2 YSYEKL. The CDR3 loop reads CASSQVGRGDYGYTF. CDR3 sequence (DNA): TGCGCCAGCAGCCAAGTGGGGCGAGGAGACTATGGCTACACCTTC.

This chain's CDR3 is CASSSLVAAKNSYEQYF. The CDR3 nucleotides are TGTGCCAGCAGCTCGTTGGTAGCTGCAAAAAACTCCTACGAGCAGTACTTC. The V gene is TRBV7-9, the J gene TRBJ2-7; D is unresolved. Germline V gene sequence: CDR1 SEHNR, CDR2 FQNEAQ (reference sequence). The CDR3 contains 17 residues. Trimming removed 4 bases from V and 0 bases from J, with 19 bases in between.